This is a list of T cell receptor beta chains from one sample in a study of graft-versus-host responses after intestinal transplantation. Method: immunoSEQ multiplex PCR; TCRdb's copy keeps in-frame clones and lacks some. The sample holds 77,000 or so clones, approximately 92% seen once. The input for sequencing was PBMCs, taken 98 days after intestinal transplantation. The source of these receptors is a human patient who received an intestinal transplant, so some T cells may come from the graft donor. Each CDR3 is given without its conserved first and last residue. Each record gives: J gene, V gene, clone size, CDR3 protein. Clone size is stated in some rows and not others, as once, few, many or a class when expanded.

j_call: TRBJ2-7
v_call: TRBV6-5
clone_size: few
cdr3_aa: ASSYGDSYEQY

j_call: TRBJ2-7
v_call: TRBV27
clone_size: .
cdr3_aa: ASSLVGQGIVEQY

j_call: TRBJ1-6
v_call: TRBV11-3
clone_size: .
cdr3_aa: ASSLGPDPALH

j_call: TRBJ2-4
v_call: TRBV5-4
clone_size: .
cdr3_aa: ASSLGQGDIQY

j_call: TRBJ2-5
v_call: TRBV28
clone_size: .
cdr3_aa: ASSLDRGQETQY

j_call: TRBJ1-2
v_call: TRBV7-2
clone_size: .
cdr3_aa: ASSLGVTYGYT

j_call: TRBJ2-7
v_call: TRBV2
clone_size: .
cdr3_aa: ASSDREYEQY

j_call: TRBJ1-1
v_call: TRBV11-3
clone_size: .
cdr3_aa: ASSLMYMNTEAF

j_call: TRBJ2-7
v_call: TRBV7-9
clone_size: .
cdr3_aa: ASSPDYEQY

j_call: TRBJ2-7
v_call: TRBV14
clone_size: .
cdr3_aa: ASSHTGTGSEQY

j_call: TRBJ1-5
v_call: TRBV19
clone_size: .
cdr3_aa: ASRRWQGDQPQH

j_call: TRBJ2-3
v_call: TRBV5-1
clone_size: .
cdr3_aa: ASSLEERGVTDTQY

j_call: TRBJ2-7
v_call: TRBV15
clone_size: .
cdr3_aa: ATSRDGRAYEQY

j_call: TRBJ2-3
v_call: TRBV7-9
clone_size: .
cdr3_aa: ASSFDLTDTQY

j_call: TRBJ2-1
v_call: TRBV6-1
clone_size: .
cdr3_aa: ASSVAGEGYNEQF

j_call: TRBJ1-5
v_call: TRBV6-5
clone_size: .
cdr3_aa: ASSPDRTNNQPQH

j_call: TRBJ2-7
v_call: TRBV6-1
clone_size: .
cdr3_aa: ASRAPDPPGEQY

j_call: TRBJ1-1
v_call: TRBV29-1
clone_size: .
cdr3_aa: SVEKNDRGAF

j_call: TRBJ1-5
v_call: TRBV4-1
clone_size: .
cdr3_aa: ASSLTETSNQPQH

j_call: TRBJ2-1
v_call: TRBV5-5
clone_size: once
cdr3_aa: ASSLILSRDEQF

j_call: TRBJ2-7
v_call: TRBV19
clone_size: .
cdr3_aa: ASSINPGFSYEQY

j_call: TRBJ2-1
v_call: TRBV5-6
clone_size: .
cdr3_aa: ASSPGLAYNEQF

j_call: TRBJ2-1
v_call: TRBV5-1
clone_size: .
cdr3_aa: ASSLPGQAYNEQF

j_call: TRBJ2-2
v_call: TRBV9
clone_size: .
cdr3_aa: ASSVEVATNTGELF

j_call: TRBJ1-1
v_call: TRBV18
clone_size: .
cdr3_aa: ASSPHVRYSHTEAF

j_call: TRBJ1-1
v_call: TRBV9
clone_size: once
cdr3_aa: ASSVSGMNTEAF

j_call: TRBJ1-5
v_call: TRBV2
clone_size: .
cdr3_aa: ASSAYRDHQPQH

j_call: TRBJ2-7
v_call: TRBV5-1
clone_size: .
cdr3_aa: ASSRDYEQY

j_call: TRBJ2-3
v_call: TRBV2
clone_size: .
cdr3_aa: ASSMSGGDSFTDTQY

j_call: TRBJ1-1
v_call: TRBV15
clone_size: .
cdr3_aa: ATRQGWSSENTEAF

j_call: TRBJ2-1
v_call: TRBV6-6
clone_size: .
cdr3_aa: ASSYDSSPTSHEQF

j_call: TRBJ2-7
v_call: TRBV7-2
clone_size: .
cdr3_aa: ASSVGSGAYEQY

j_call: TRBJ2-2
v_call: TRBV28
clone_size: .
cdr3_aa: ASSFRYTGELF

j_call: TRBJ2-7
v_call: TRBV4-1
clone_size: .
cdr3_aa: ASSPQAGTTYEQY

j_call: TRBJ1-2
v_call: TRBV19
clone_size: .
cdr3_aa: ASSIEGAGYGYT

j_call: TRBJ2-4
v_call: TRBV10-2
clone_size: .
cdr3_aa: ASNPEGGSYIQY

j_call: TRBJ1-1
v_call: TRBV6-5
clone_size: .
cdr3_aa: ASSEKISWTF

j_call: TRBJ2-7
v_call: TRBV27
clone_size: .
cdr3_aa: ASSFPRDRLFYEQY

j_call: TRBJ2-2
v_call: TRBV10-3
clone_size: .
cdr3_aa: AISGPGASNTGELF

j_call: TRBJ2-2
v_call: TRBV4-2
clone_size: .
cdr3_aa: AGQRDPGTGELF

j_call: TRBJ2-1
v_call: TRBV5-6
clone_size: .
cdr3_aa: ASSPWTSGSYGEQF

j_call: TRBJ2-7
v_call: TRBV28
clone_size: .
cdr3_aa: ASSPQQGNYEQY

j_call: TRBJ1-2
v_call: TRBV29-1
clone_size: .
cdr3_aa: SVEDPGSYYGYT

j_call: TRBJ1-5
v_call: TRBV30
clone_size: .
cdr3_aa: ACGDRGQEPQH

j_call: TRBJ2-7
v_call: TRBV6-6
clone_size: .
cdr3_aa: ASSYSTGGEQY

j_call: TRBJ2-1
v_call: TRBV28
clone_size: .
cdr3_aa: ASSKSLPGLAINEQF

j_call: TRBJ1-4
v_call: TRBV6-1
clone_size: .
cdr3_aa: ASTYGASRNEKLF

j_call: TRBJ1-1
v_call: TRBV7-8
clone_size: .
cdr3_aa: ASSLMGDTEAF

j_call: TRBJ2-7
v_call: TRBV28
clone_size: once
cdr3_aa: ASSLGWREGYEQY

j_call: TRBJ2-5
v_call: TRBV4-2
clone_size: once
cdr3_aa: ASSQDRQGETQY

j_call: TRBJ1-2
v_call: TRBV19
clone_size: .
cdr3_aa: ASSTEQNNYGYT

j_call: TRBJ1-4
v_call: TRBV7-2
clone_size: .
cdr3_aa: ASSTDSTNEKLF

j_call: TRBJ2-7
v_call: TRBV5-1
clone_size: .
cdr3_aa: ASSFSAGGLEQY

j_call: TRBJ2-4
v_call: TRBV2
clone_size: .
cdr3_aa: ASRRLLAKNIQY